The sequence of this TCR beta chain was determined in a study of T cell changes during pregnancy in multiple sclerosis. Germline-derived CDR1 and CDR2 are SEHNR and FQNEAQ (reference sequence). Trimming left V 8 bases short and J 6 bases short, with 14 bases between. The length of the CDR3 is 12 residues. Method: immunoSEQ multiplex PCR; TCRdb's copy keeps in-frame clones and lacks some. The sample gives about 73,000 clones, almost 95% of which show up once; over 2.5% is in the top ten. The clonotype was recovered from a female donor in good health, enrolled as a control in a pregnancy study. This specimen consisted of peripheral blood, obtained in the third trimester of pregnancy. The gene calls are TRBV7-9 and TRBJ2-7; weak D call: TRBD1 (6 bases). The CDR3 region has the DNA TGTGCCAGCGTAAAGGGCAGGGGCGAGCAGTACTTC. Translated, it gives CASVKGRGEQYF.